Here is one T cell receptor (beta chain) with its context. Antigen: not known. Data came from immunoSEQ multiplex PCR; TCRdb stores just in-frame clones and leaves some out. The sample includes just over 2,000,000 clones, about 95% seen only once; the top ten take roughly 1%. This sample stems from a study of shared clonotypes between healthy human individuals. About the research overall: The study drew on a couple of women and three men aged 18 to 49 as donors.

V was pared by 2 bases and J by 5 bases, with 17 bases between. Germline assignment: CDR1 LNHDA and CDR2 SQIVND (reference sequence). The CDR3 sequence is 16 residues long. Cells designated naive CD8 were CD45RO-negative and were positively selected for CCR7, with terminally differentiated effector memory CD45RA+ cells excluded. Points from the study as a whole: Non-shared clonotypes had lower generation probabilities than those shared by all four donors.

The rearrangement uses TRBV19 and TRBJ2-3; D possibly matches TRBD1 or TRBD2 (6 bases each). The receptor was isolated from a man aged 18 to 30 in good health. Input material: naive CD8+ T cells sorted from blood. The CDR3 is CASSIRGASHGDTQYF. The CDR3 DNA reads TGTGCCAGTAGTATAAGGGGGGCTAGCCATGGAGATACGCAGTATTTT.